These 22 T cell receptor beta chains were all obtained from the same sample, sequenced in a study of cytomegalovirus exposure and HLA in healthy donors. PCR amplification relied on 60 Vbeta primers (plus 13 Jbeta primers). TCRdb keeps only in-frame clones here, not all; method: immunoSEQ multiplex PCR. The sample has tens of thousands of clones, approximately 79% seen once. Specimen: PBMCs. These receptors all stem from a young man in good health and CMV-seronegative.

The CDR3 nucleotides read TGTGCCATGTTAGATGAGACAGGGGGTCCTACTAACTATGGCTACACCTTC. Its translation is CAMLDETGGPTNYGYTF. V usage is TRBV10-3 and J usage is TRBJ1-2; 9 bases fit TRBD1. Germline assignment: CDR1 ENHRY and CDR2 SYGVKD. The length of the CDR3 is 17 residues. The ends lost 9 bases at V and 0 bases at J; junction bases unmatched: 14.

For this clone: The same CDR3 can be traced to other DNA sequences in this sample. This sequence joins TRBV19 and TRBJ1-1, with 8 bases matching TRBD1. Germline-derived CDR1 and CDR2 are LNHDA and SQIVND (reference sequence). With 4 bases clipped from V and 3 bases from J, the junction kept 1 base outside the gene matches. The CDR3 extends over 13 amino acids. The CDR3, as DNA: TGTGCCAGTAGTACACAGGGGGACACTGAAGCTTTCTTT. Protein product: CASSTQGDTEAFF. The whole variable domain, filled in from reference TRBV19 and TRBJ1-1, reads DGGITQSPKYLFRKEGQNVTLSCEQNLNHDAMYWYRQDPGQGLRLIYYSQIVNDFQKGDIAEGYSVSREKKESFPLTVTSAQKNPTAFYLCASSTQGDTEAFFGQGTRLTVV.

J is TRBJ1-1 and V is TRBV7-6, with D unresolved. The V gene's germline CDR1 is SGHVS and CDR2 FNYEAQ. There are 15 residues in the CDR3. Trimming left V 1 base short and J 2 bases short, with 11 bases between. The CDR3 loop is CASSLVGGSNTEAFF. DNA for the CDR3: TGTGCCAGCAGCTTAGTGGGAGGGAGTAACACTGAAGCTTTCTTT.

This chain links TRBV6-5 with TRBJ2-7, with TRBD1 matching 7 bases. The CDR3 sequence is 13 residues long. Germline V gives CDR1 MNHEY, CDR2 SVGAGI. The V and J ends lost 5 bases and 3 bases, in that order; junction bases with no gene match: 4. CDR3 bases: TGTGCCAGCAGTCAGGGACAGAGCTACGAGCAGTACTTC. Translation: CASSQGQSYEQYF.

This rearrangement joins TRBV18 to TRBJ1-5; a possible D gene is TRBD1 (6 bases). Germline lookup yields CDR1 KGHSH and CDR2 LQKENI. The CDR3 consists of 14 residues. Trimming removed 2 bases at V and 6 bases at J, with 11 bases between. CDR3 region: CASSPIGGLQPQHF. The CDR3, as DNA: TGTGCCAGCTCACCAATCGGGGGGCTTCAGCCCCAGCATTTT.

This clone was seen a few times. The V and J genes are TRBV6-1 and TRBJ2-1; unclear D gene. The CDR3 spans 15 residues. The V end lost 4 bases, the J end lost 0 bases, and 10 bases lay between the germline ends. Per the germline V gene, CDR1 is MNHNS and CDR2 is SASEGT. CDR3 protein: CASSGVGGSYNEQFF. The CDR3 DNA follows: TGTGCCAGCAGTGGGGTAGGCGGCTCCTACAATGAGCAGTTCTTC.

The V call is TRBV6-5, the J call TRBJ2-1; TRBD2 matches at 7 bases. With V trimmed by 5 bases and J by 6 bases, 10 bases remained unmatched. Germline V CDR1 and CDR2: MNHEY, SVGAGI. This CDR3 is 15 amino acids long. The CDR3 DNA reads as TGTGCCAGCAGTAAGAGCGGGACTGTATCCAATGAGCAGTTCTTC. Its translation: CASSKSGTVSNEQFF.

This clone has a single count. This chain links TRBV28 with TRBJ1-6; D gene ambiguous. CDR3 length: 18 amino acids. V lost 2 bases and J 0 bases, leaving 14 bases between the germline ends. Germline V gene lookup returns CDR1 MDHEN and CDR2 SYDVKM. The CDR3 loop reads CASSLRRGSSSYNSPLHF. DNA of the CDR3: TGTGCCAGCAGTTTACGACGCGGATCGAGCTCCTATAATTCACCCCTCCACTTT. Full variable domain (missing parts from reference TRBV28 and TRBJ1-6): DVKVTQSSRYLVKRTGEKVFLECVQDMDHENMFWYRQDPGLGLRLIYFSYDVKMKEKGDIPEGYSVSREKKERFSLILESASTNQTSMYLCASSLRRGSSSYNSPLHFGNGTRLTVT.

V is TRBV6-1 and J is TRBJ1-2; TRBD1 agrees at 8 bases. CDR3 length equals 19 residues. Trimming took 3 bases from V and 7 from J; bases not matched to a gene: 22. The germline gives CDR1 MNHNS, CDR2 SASEGT. Here the CDR3 DNA reads TGTGCCAGCAGTGATGTCTGGGGGCAGGGGGCCTCTATCGGGGCTGGCTACACCTTC. It translates to CASSDVWGQGASIGAGYTF.

This rearrangement joins TRBV19 to TRBJ2-1, with D possibly TRBD1 on 7 matching bases. V was trimmed by 5 bases and J by 8 bases, leaving 13 bases between them. CDR3 size: 13 residues. Looked up from germline, CDR1 is LNHDA and CDR2 is SQIVND (reference sequence). The CDR3 region is CASSAQGGYEQFF. For the CDR3, the DNA is TGTGCCAGTAGTGCCCAGGGGGGCTATGAGCAGTTCTTC. The full variable domain, with the rest looked up from reference TRBV19 and TRBJ2-1, is DGGITQSPKYLFRKEGQNVTLSCEQNLNHDAMYWYRQDPGQGLRLIYYSQIVNDFQKGDIAEGYSVSREKKESFPLTVTSAQKNPTAFYLCASSAQGGYEQFFGPGTRLTVL.

CDR3 DNA sequence: TGTGCCAGCAGCTTCGCGACAGGGGATAGCACAGATACGCAGTATTTT. Translating gives CASSFATGDSTDTQYF. The rearrangement joins TRBV12-1 to TRBJ2-3; the tabulated D call, TRBD1, remains unverified against the DNA. TRBV12-1 is shown as a pseudogene. The CDR3 length is 16 residues.

The chain is built from TRBV4-2 and TRBJ1-1, with D unclear. There are 14 residues in the CDR3. Germline CDR1 and CDR2: LGHNA and YNFKEQ. Trimming removed 1 base at V and 8 bases at J, with 14 bases between. CDR3 sequence (DNA): TGTGCCAGCAGCCAAGTTTTCAGTCAGGCGGAAGCTTTCTTT. It encodes CASSQVFSQAEAFF.

In this sample, this clone turned up a few times. The chain combines TRBV5-8 with TRBJ1-6; 8 nucleotides match TRBD1. Germline CDR1 and CDR2: SGHTS and YDEGEE. J was trimmed by 7 bases and V by 5 bases; bases with no gene match: 8. This CDR3 region has 15 residues. The CDR3 nucleotides read TGTGCCAGCAGAGAAAGACAGGGGAAAAATTCACCCCTCCACTTT. Translating gives CASRERQGKNSPLHF.

As DNA, the CDR3 is TGTGCTAGTGGTTTTCCCCCGACAGGCTTGAACACCGGGGAGCTGTTTTTT. As protein: CASGFPPTGLNTGELFF. V is TRBV12-5 and J is TRBJ2-2; D possibly corresponds to TRBD1 (6 bases). V shed 3 bases and J shed 1 base, with 15 bases lying between them. CDR3 length equals 17 residues. Germline V gives CDR1 LGHNT, CDR2 FRNRAP.

This clone showed up just once. The chain has TRBV18 and TRBJ1-4; 8 positions match TRBD1. Germline V gives CDR1 KGHSH, CDR2 LQKENI. V shed 3 bases and J 8 bases; nucleotides not matched to a gene: 5. The CDR3 runs to 14 residues. The CDR3 DNA sequence: TGTGCCAGCTCACCCACAGGGGGAGCAGAAAAACTGTTTTTT. Translation gives CASSPTGGAEKLFF.

The chain couples TRBV5-1 to TRBJ1-3, with D perhaps matching TRBD1 (6 bases). The CDR3 has 15 residues. With 4 bases removed from V and 0 bases from J, the gap between germline ends came to 11 bases. The germline V gene encodes CDR1 SGHRS and CDR2 YFSETQ. The CDR3: CASSPRDNSGNTIYF. CDR3 coding DNA: TGCGCCAGCAGCCCACGGGACAACTCTGGAAACACCATATATTTT.

This clone was seen more than once but under ten times. The chain employs TRBV7-9 and TRBJ1-1; tentative D call: TRBD1 (5 bases). V was cut by 1 base and J by 5 bases, with 14 bases left in between. Germline-derived CDR1 and CDR2 are SEHNR and FQNEAQ (reference sequence). The CDR3 totals 15 residues. The CDR3 DNA reads as TGTGCCAGCAGCTTAGGTCCCCAGGGTTCAACTGAAGCTTTCTTT. Translation: CASSLGPQGSTEAFF.

This clone has just one count. This chain connects TRBV5-4 to TRBJ2-7; 8 positions match TRBD1. The CDR3 has 15 amino acids. Germline CDR1 and CDR2: SGHNT and YYREEE (reference sequence). Germline trimming cut 3 bases from V and 1 base from J; bases unmatched to any gene: 6. The CDR3 loop reads CASSSGQGGSYEQYF. CDR3 coding DNA: TGTGCCAGCAGCTCTGGACAGGGTGGTTCCTACGAGCAGTACTTC. Looking up the rest from reference TRBV5-4 and TRBJ2-7 gives the full variable domain: ETGVTQSPTHLIKTRGQQVTLRCSSQSGHNTVSWYQQALGQGPQFIFQYYREEENGRGNFPPRFSGLQFPNYSSELNVNALELDDSALYLCASSSGQGGSYEQYFGPGTRLTVT.

As concerns this clone: Sequence at one end of the junction differs from germline and may be a read error. The chain joins TRBV4-1 to TRBJ1-4; 11 bases line up with TRBD1. The CDR3 contains 14 residues. Per the germline V gene, CDR1 is MGHRA and CDR2 is YSYEKL. CDR3 amino acids: CATQKDRGRKSAVF. The CDR3 DNA reads TGCGCCACCCAGAAGGACAGGGGGCGTAAATCAGCTGTTTTT.

V usage is TRBV5-1 and J usage is TRBJ2-7; 8 bases are a match to TRBD1. CDR1 and CDR2 from the germline V gene are SGHRS and YFSETQ. V lost 4 bases, J lost 1 base, and 13 bases stayed unmatched. This CDR3 is 17 amino acids long. DNA for the CDR3: TGCGCCAGCAGCCTAGGGGACAGGCAAGGGGAATCCTACGAGCAGTACTTC. Residues: CASSLGDRQGESYEQYF.

The chain carries TRBV9 and TRBJ1-1; D not resolved. The germline V gene has CDR1 SGDLS and CDR2 YYNGEE. The length of the CDR3 is 17 residues. V was cut by 0 bases and J by 1 base, with 16 bases left in between. This CDR3 reads CASSVGPWAAQNTEAFF. In DNA, the CDR3 is TGTGCCAGCAGCGTAGGTCCATGGGCAGCACAGAACACTGAAGCTTTCTTT. The entire variable domain, with the rest obtained from reference TRBV9 and TRBJ1-1, is as follows: DSGVTQTPKHLITATGQRVTLRCSPRSGDLSVYWYQQSLDQGLQFLIQYYNGEERAKGNILERFSAQQFPDLHSELNLSSLELGDSALYFCASSVGPWAAQNTEAFFGQGTRLTVV.

This chain uses TRBV6-1 with TRBJ1-5, with D unresolved. The germline V and J ends were trimmed by 2 bases and 5 bases, with 7 bases remaining between them. Germline V gene sequence: CDR1 MNHNS, CDR2 SASEGT. The CDR3 extends over 13 amino acids. DNA for the CDR3: TGTGCCAGCAGTGAACGGGGATATCAGCCCCAGCATTTT. Protein product: CASSERGYQPQHF.